The clone carrying this TCR beta chain was observed many times. The antigen remains unidentified. The data originate from a study of T cell repertoires in cytomegalovirus infection. At the level of the study: In the study, CMV epitopes included recently identified HLA-C-restricted and well-studied HLA-B-restricted ones. Public TCR beta signatures provided an indication of both CMV infection and a matching HLA type.

Study results and limitations: CMV-specific HLA-C-restricted TCR beta clonotypes dominated the ex vivo response. Summed frequency of shared TCR beta families picked out CMV carriers who also had the relevant HLA.

V was pared by 5 bases and J by 8 bases, with 21 bases between. CDR3 length: 15 amino acids. MiXCR, run by TCRdb on the reads, gives a single entry per CDR3 protein. Counted here are approximately 270,000 distinct CDR3 sequences, less than 25% occurring once; the ten biggest clones make up about 20%. Source: cultured PBMCs, taken from culture after CMV antigen stimulation. The TCR sequence derives from a human donor in good health (CMV status not recorded). Some clones in this sample may be carry-over from other donors' samples. The rearrangement joins TRBV12-3 or TRBV12-4 to TRBJ1-2; tentatively, D is TRBD1 (5 bases). In DNA, the CDR3 is TGTGCCAGCAGTCGCTTACTAGGGGTCCCCGGCGGCTACACCTTC. Translating gives CASSRLLGVPGGYTF.